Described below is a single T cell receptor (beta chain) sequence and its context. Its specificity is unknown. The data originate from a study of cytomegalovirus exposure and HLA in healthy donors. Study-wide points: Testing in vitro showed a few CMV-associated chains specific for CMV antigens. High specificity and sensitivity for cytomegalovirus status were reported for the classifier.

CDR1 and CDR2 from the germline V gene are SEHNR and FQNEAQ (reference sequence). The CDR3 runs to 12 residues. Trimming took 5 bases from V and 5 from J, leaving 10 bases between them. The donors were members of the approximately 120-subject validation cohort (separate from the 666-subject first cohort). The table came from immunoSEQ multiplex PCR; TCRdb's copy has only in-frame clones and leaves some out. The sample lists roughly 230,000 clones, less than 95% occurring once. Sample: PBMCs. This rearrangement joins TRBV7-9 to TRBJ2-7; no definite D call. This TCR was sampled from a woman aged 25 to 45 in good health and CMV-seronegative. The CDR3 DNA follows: TGTGCCAGCAGCGGCATAAAAGACGAGCAGTACTTC. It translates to CASSGIKDEQYF.